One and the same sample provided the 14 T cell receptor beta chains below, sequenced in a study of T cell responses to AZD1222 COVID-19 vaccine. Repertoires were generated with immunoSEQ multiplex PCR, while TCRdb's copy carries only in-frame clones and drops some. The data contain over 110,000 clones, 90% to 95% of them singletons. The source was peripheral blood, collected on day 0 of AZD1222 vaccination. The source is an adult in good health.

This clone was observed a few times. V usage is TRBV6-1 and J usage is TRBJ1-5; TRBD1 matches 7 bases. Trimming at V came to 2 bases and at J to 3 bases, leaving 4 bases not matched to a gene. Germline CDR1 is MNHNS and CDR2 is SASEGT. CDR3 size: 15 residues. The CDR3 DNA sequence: TGTGCCAGCAGTGAACGGGACAGAACCAATCAGCCCCAGCATTTT. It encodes CASSERDRTNQPQHF.

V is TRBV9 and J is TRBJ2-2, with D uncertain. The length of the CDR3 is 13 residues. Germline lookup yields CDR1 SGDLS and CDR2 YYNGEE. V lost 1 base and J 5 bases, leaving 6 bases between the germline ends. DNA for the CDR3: TGTGCCAGCAGCGTACTAACAACCGGGGAGCTGTTTTTT. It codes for CASSVLTTGELFF. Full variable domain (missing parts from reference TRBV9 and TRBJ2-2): DSGVTQTPKHLITATGQRVTLRCSPRSGDLSVYWYQQSLDQGLQFLIQYYNGEERAKGNILERFSAQQFPDLHSELNLSSLELGDSALYFCASSVLTTGELFFGEGSRLTVL.

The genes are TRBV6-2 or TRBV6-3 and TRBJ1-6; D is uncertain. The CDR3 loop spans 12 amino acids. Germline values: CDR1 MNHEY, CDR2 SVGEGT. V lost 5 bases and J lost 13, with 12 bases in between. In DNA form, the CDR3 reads TGTGCCAGCAGTCTCCGGCCGGGTCCCCTCCACTTT. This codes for CASSLRPGPLHF.

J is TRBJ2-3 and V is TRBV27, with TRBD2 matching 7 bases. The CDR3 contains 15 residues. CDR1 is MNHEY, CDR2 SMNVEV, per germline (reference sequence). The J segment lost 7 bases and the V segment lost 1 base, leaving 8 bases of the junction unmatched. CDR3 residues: CASSLFGTIGNTQYF. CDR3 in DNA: TGTGCCAGCAGTTTATTCGGGACTATTGGCAATACGCAGTATTTT.

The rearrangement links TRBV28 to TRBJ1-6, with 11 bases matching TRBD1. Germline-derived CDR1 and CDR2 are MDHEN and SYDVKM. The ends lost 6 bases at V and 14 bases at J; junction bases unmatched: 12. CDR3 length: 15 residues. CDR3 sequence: CASRRTGQGDMSLHF. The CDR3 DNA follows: TGTGCCAGCAGGCGAACGGGACAGGGGGATATGTCCCTCCACTTT. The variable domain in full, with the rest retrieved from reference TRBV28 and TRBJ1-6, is DVKVTQSSRYLVKRTGEKVFLECVQDMDHENMFWYRQDPGLGLRLIYFSYDVKMKEKGDIPEGYSVSREKKERFSLILESASTNQTSMYLCASRRTGQGDMSLHFGNGTRLTVT.

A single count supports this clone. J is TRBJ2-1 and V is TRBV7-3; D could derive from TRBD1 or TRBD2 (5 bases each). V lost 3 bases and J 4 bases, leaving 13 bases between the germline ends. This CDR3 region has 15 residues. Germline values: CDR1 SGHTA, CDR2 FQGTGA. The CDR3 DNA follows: TGTGCCAGCAGCTTGGGGCCCGGGGTTTACAATGAGCAGTTCTTC. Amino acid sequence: CASSLGPGVYNEQFF.

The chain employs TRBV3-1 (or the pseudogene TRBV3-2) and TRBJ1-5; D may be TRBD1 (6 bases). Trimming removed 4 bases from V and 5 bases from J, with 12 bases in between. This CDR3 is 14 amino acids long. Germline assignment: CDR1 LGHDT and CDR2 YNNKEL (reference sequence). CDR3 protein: CASSPGRGDQPQHF. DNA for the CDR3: TGTGCCAGCAGCCCGGGGAGGGGGGATCAGCCCCAGCATTTT.

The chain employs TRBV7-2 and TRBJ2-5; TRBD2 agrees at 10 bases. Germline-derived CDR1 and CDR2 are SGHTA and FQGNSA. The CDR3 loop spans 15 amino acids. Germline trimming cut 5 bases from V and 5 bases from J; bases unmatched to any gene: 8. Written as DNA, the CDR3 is TGTGCCAGCAGCGGAGCGGGGGGGCCCTCTGAGACCCAGTACTTC. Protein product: CASSGAGGPSETQYF.

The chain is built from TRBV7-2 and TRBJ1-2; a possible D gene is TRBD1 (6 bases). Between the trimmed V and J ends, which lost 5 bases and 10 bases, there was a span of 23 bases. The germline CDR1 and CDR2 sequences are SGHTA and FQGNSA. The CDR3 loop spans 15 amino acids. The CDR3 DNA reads TGTGCCAGCAGCGCTGGGGGGGGACACCCCGGTGTCTACACCTTC. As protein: CASSAGGGHPGVYTF.

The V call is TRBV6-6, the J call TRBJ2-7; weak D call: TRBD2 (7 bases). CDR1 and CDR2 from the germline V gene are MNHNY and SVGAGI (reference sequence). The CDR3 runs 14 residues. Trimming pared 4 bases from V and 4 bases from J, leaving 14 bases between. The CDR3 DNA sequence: TGTGCCAGCAGTTGGGGCGGGGGCTTTTACGAGCAGTACTTC. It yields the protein CASSWGGGFYEQYF.

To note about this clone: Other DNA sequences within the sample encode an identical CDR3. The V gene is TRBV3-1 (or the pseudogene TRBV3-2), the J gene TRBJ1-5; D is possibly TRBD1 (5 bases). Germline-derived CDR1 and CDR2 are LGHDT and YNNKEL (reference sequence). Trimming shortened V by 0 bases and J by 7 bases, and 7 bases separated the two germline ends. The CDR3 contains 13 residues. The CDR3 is CASSQDGGQPQHF. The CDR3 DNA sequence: TGTGCCAGCAGCCAAGATGGGGGACAGCCCCAGCATTTT.

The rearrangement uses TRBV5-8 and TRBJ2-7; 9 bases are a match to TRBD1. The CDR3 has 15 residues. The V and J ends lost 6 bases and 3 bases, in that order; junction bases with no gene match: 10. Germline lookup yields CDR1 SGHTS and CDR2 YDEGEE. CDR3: CASIAPGQGLYEQYF. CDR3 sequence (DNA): TGTGCCAGCATCGCCCCGGGACAGGGACTCTACGAGCAGTACTTC.

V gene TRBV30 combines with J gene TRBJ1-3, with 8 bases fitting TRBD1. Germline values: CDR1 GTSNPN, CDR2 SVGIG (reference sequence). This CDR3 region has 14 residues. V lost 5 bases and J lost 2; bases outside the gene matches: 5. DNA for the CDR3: TGTGCCTGGGCATCGACAGGGGCTGGAAACACCATATATTTT. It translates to CAWASTGAGNTIYF. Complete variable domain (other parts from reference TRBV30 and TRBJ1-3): SQTIHQWPATLVQPVGSPLSLECTVEGTSNPNLYWYRQAAGRGLQLLFYSVGIGQISSEVPQNLSASRPQDRQFILSSKKLLLSDSGFYLCAWASTGAGNTIYFGEGSWLTVV.

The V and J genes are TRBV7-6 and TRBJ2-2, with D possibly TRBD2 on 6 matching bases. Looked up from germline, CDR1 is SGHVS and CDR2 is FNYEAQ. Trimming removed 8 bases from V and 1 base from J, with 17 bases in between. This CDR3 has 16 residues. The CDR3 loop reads CASLEGGGMNTGELFF. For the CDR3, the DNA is TGTGCCAGCTTAGAAGGTGGAGGGATGAACACCGGGGAGCTGTTTTTT.